This TCR beta chain derives from a study of OX40 agonist ivuxolimab in advanced cancers. Turning to the study itself: Patients in dose escalation had liver, melanoma, kidney or head and neck cancers. Findings and limits, study-wide: At doses 0.1 to 3.0 mg/kg, CD4+ and CD8+ clones expanded.

For this clone: Its antigen is not identified.

V was trimmed by 5 bases and J by 8 bases, leaving 15 bases between them. This CDR3 comprises 13 residues. Germline V gene sequence: CDR1 SEHNR, CDR2 FQNEAQ (reference sequence). The method was immunoSEQ multiplex PCR; TCRdb's version includes in-frame clones alone and lacks a portion of them. Of some 100,000 clones in the sample, roughly 94% were seen once. This chain connects TRBV7-9 to TRBJ1-2; D uncertain. The sample was CD4+ or CD8+ T cells sorted from blood, taken in a trial of the OX40 agonist ivuxolimab. The TCR sequence derives from an adult with an advanced solid tumor such as melanoma, head and neck, liver or kidney cancer. The DNA of the CDR3 is TGTGCCAGCAGCCCAGGAAGTCTTTGGGGCTACACCTTC. Amino acid sequence: CASSPGSLWGYTF.